One TCR beta chain is described in this entry. This sample is part of a study of shared clonotypes between healthy human individuals. The table came from immunoSEQ multiplex PCR; TCRdb's copy has only in-frame clones and leaves some out. The table records about 2.1 million clones, about 93% of them present only once. V lost 5 bases and J 7 bases, leaving 15 bases between the germline ends. This CDR3 contains 14 residues. In germline, CDR1 is SGHVS, CDR2 FQNEAQ. Naive CD8 cells lacked CD45RO and underwent positive selection for CCR7, leaving out terminally differentiated effector memory CD45RA+ cells. The rearrangement joins TRBV7-8 to TRBJ2-1; D possibly matches TRBD1 or TRBD2 (6 bases each). Sequencing input: naive CD8+ T cells from PBMCs. This clonotype was sampled from a man in his late teens or twenties in good health. Some clones in this sample may be carry-over from other donors' samples. The CDR3 sequence: CASSMGLQGNEQFF. Written as DNA, the CDR3 is TGTGCCAGCAGCATGGGACTCCAGGGGAATGAGCAGTTCTTC.